This T cell receptor beta chain derives from a study of blood T cell repertoires in COVID-19. For the study at large: There were acute and convalescent COVID-19 samples, and they came from the United States, Italy and Spain. PBMCs, B-cell-depleted T cells, or T cells were the source of the cDNA or gDNA that made up the material.

In the original processing: Reference gene primer amplification in the assay estimated nucleated cell counts. Some clones are missing from TCRdb's copy, which holds only in-frame ones; the method was immunoSEQ multiplex PCR. The V and J calls and clone size are taken from that table; D and trimming were inferred from the DNA. In the table there are about 46,000 clones, over 70% of which are singletons. The germline gives CDR1 LGHDT, CDR2 YNNKEL (reference sequence). Trimming left V 1 base short and J 6 bases short, with 7 bases between. This CDR3 spans 12 amino acids. The receptor was isolated from a human donor in a cohort sampled during active COVID-19. The sample comprised peripheral blood. The V and J genes are TRBV3-1 (or the pseudogene TRBV3-2) and TRBJ2-7; possible D gene TRBD2, 5 bases. The CDR3 region has the DNA TGTGCCAGCAGCCAAGGAGGGTCCGAGCAGTACTTC. Translation gives CASSQGGSEQYF.